The 14 T cell receptor beta chains reported below all come from one sample, sequenced in a study of T cell repertoires in cytomegalovirus infection. In TCRdb, the reads were re-called with MiXCR into one record per CDR3 protein. The sample consists of 350,000 to 500,000 distinct CDR3 sequences, 25% to 40% of them appearing once. Sequenced sample: PBMCs. All receptors come from a human donor in good health (CMV status not recorded). Some clones in this sample may be carry-over from other donors' samples.

The chain employs TRBV6-1 and TRBJ2-2, with 9 nucleotides matching TRBD1. From germline, CDR1 is MNHNS and CDR2 SASEGT. The trim removed 1 base at V and 6 bases at J, leaving 3 bases unmatched. The length of the CDR3 is 15 residues. The CDR3: CASSEVRQGAGELFF. The CDR3 region has the DNA TGTGCCAGCAGTGAAGTGAGACAGGGGGCCGGGGAGCTGTTTTTT.

Concerning this clonotype itself: The junction departs from germline at one end; a sequencing error may be responsible. The chain links TRBV7-2 to TRBJ2-1, with TRBD2 as a possible D gene (6 bases). This CDR3 is 17 amino acids long. Germline V gene data show CDR1 as SGHTA and CDR2 as FQGNSA. CDR3 in amino acids: CASGLGPSVNAYNEQFF. The CDR3 DNA reads TGTGCCAGCGGCTTAGGTCCTAGCGTAAACGCCTACAATGAGCAGTTCTTC.

This clonotype was counted a few times. This chain joins TRBV10-3 and TRBJ1-6; tentatively, D is TRBD1 (6 bases). Germline CDR1 reads ENHRY; CDR2 reads SYGVKD. The CDR3 runs to 15 residues. The V gene lost 5 bases and the J gene lost 5 bases, with 13 bases spanning the gap. The CDR3 DNA is TGTGCCATCAGTCCCAGTACAGGGAATAATTCACCCCTCCACTTT. It is translated as CAISPSTGNNSPLHF.

This chain uses TRBV18 with TRBJ2-7; tentatively, D is TRBD1 (6 bases). The CDR3 is made up of 13 amino acids. Germline CDR1 KGHSH, CDR2 LQKENI. Trimming removed 5 bases from V and 1 base from J, with 9 bases in between. The CDR3 DNA sequence: TGTGCCAGCTCAGACGGACAGTCCTACGAGCAGTACTTC. Translation gives CASSDGQSYEQYF.

The chain carries TRBV6-2 or TRBV6-3 and TRBJ2-1; D is unclear. Between the trimmed V and J ends, which lost 2 bases and 5 bases, there was a span of 10 bases. The CDR3 spans 14 residues. Germline V gene data show CDR1 as MNHEY and CDR2 as SVGEGT. CDR3 DNA: TGTGCCAGCAGTTACCCTACCCGGGACAATGAGCAGTTCTTC. Amino acid sequence: CASSYPTRDNEQFF.

This clonotype was seen a single time. Sequence at one end of the junction differs from germline and may be a read error. The chain has TRBV19 and TRBJ2-1; TRBD2 matches at 9 bases. The CDR3 consists of 15 residues. CDR1 is LNHDA and CDR2 is SQIVND in the germline V gene (reference sequence). CDR3 amino acids: CAGSSNSGGYNEQFF. The CDR3 DNA follows: TGTGCCGGTAGTTCAAATAGCGGGGGTTACAATGAGCAGTTCTTC.

The chain links TRBV27 to TRBJ2-2, with unresolved D. The germline V gene encodes CDR1 MNHEY and CDR2 SMNVEV (reference sequence). There are 13 residues in the CDR3. The V end was cut by 5 bases, the J end by 10 bases, with 14 bases between. The CDR3 is CASSPIGRAELFF. The CDR3, as DNA: TGTGCCAGCAGTCCCATCGGTCGAGCGGAGCTGTTTTTT.

This clonotype was recorded a few times. This rearrangement joins TRBV19 to TRBJ1-2; D may be TRBD1 (6 bases). The CDR3 loop spans 16 amino acids. Germline V gives CDR1 LNHDA, CDR2 SQIVND (reference sequence). V was pared by 5 bases and J by 3 bases, with 19 bases between. The CDR3 here is CASSLVPRDTYYGYTF. The CDR3 bases are TGTGCCAGTAGTTTGGTCCCCCGGGACACCTACTATGGCTACACCTTC.

The chain has TRBV12-3 or TRBV12-4 and TRBJ1-2; D remains ambiguous. The CDR3 contains 13 residues. V was cut by 1 base and J by 4 bases, with 7 bases left in between. The CDR3 here is CASSLVSGYGYTF. CDR3 nucleotides: TGTGCCAGCAGTTTAGTTTCCGGCTATGGCTACACCTTC.

This clonotype was observed at least ten times. The chain has TRBV12-3 or TRBV12-4 and TRBJ2-5, with D hard to call. This CDR3 spans 13 amino acids. V was shortened by 2 bases and J by 1 base, with 5 bases between the two germline ends. The CDR3 region is CASSLKVQETQYF. In DNA form, the CDR3 reads TGTGCCAGCAGTTTAAAGGTCCAAGAGACCCAGTACTTC.

As for this clonotype: At one boundary the junction diverges from the germline segment, which might be a read error. The rearrangement links TRBV7-9 to TRBJ2-7; 8 nucleotides match TRBD1. In germline, CDR1 is SEHNR, CDR2 FQNEAQ (reference sequence). CDR3 length: 14 amino acids. CDR3 loop: CVSSPSGTGNLQYF. CDR3 DNA sequence: TGTGTCAGCAGCCCCTCCGGGACAGGTAACCTCCAGTACTTC.

The CDR3 protein is CASRQTMNTEAFF. The CDR3 DNA reads TGTGCCAGCAGACAGACCATGAACACTGAAGCTTTCTTT. This chain joins TRBV6-6 and TRBJ1-1; no definite D call. The CDR3 has 13 amino acids. Germline-derived CDR1 and CDR2 are MNHNY and SVGAGI (reference sequence). V gave up 6 bases and J gave up 0 bases, with 8 bases separating them.

With respect to this clonotype: This may be a read error, as it is one base from a much larger clone. The conserved final phenylalanine or tryptophan is absent from the CDR3, which likely points to a read error. The rearrangement links TRBV7-3 to TRBJ2-1; 8 bases align to TRBD1. Per germline, CDR1 SGHTA and CDR2 FQGTGA. The V segment lost 1 base and the J segment 6 bases; nucleotides outside the gene matches: 17. The length of the CDR3 is 19 residues. The CDR3 reads CASSLSGQGFGARSNEQFL. The CDR3 region has the DNA TGTGCCAGCAGCTTAAGTGGACAGGGATTCGGGGCTAGATCCAATGAGCAGTTCTTA.

The chain combines TRBV6-5 with TRBJ1-2, with unresolved D. V was shortened by 0 bases and J by 0 bases, with 5 bases between the two germline ends. Germline lookup yields CDR1 MNHEY and CDR2 SVGAGI. This CDR3 spans 14 amino acids. The CDR3 DNA follows: TGTGCCAGCAGTTACTCTACAGCTAACTATGGCTACACCTTC. Translating gives CASSYSTANYGYTF.